The rows below give T cell receptor beta chains drawn from one sample of a study of CD8 T cells in ankylosing spondylitis. TCRdb ran MiXCR on the 5' RACE reads and lists one entry per CDR3 protein. The sample has 300,000 to 350,000 distinct CDR3 sequences; 11% are singletons. Sequencing input: blood, either unsorted or a sorted T cell fraction (not recorded which). Receptor source: a female donor with ankylosing spondylitis or in good health (not recorded which). CDR3s include the opening cysteine and the closing phenylalanine or tryptophan. The D gene is left open where the match is weak. Expanded clones get a size class; other rows say once, few or many, or leave the size out.

NA TRBJ1-1 NA TRBV20-1 TGCAGGGCAGGGGACGCGCCTAGGGGGAACACTGAAGCTTTCTTT CRAGDAPRGNTEAFF
TRBD2 TRBJ2-1 many TRBV20-1 TGCAGTGCTAGAGCTCTAGCGGGAACCTACAATGAGCAGTTCTTC CSARALAGTYNEQFF
NA TRBJ1-1 once TRBV12-5 TGTGCTTGTGGTTTGTCGGGGGAAGTTGAAGCTTTCTTC CACGLSGEVEAFF
NA TRBJ2-3 NA TRBV7-9 TGTGCCAGCAGCTTAAGGGACGCCTGGGGAAACACAGATACGCAGTATTTT CASSLRDAWGNTDTQYF
NA TRBJ1-2 many TRBV5-5 TGTGCCAGCAGCTTGAGGGCTAAGGACGGCTACACCTTC CASSLRAKDGYTF
TRBD1 TRBJ1-6 many TRBV2 TGTGCCAGCAGTGAGAGGACAGGGGGCGAGAATTCACCCCTCCACTTT CASSERTGGENSPLHF
TRBD1 TRBJ2-5 few TRBV7-8 TGTGCCAGCAGCTTAGGGGACAGCGGAGAGACCCAGTACTTC CASSLGDSGETQYF
NA TRBJ1-2 many TRBV28 TGTGCCAGCAGTTCCCCCGACGCACTCAACTATGGCTACACCTTC CASSSPDALNYGYTF
TRBD2 TRBJ2-1 many TRBV5-1 TGCGCCAGCAGCTTCTCTAGCGGGGGGGCAGGTGAGCAGTTCTTC CASSFSSGGAGEQFF
NA TRBJ1-2 NA TRBV4-2 TGTGCCAGCAGCCAAGGATCGGTCTTGGTTTCCGGGGCCGGCTACACCTTC CASSQGSVLVSGAGYTF
TRBD1 TRBJ1-1 NA TRBV18 TGTGCCAGCTCACCACCAAGCGGACAGGGGACTGAAGCTTTCTTT CASSPPSGQGTEAFF
TRBD2 TRBJ2-2 many TRBV4-1 TGCGCCAGCAGCCAGAGAGGGAGGGACGGGGAGCTGTTTTTT CASSQRGRDGELFF
TRBD1 TRBJ2-1 many TRBV5-1 TGCGCCAGCAGCTTGGTACGTGGGACAGGCAACACCTACAATGAGCAGTTCTTC CASSLVRGTGNTYNEQFF
TRBD1 TRBJ2-3 many TRBV12-3/TRBV12-4 TGTGCCAGCAGCTCCTGGACAGGGCCCACAGATACGCAGTATTTT CASSSWTGPTDTQYF
TRBD2 TRBJ2-5 NA TRBV6-2/TRBV6-3 TGTGCCAGCACCCAAGGACTAGCGGGAGCCATCCATTACTTC CASTQGLAGAIHYF
NA TRBJ2-7 few TRBV3-1 TGTGCCAGCAGCCCAACCAATGGCGCCTACGAGCAGTACTTC CASSPTNGAYEQYF
TRBD2 TRBJ2-1 many TRBV29-1 TGCAGCGTTTCTAGCGGGGGGGGGTACAATGAGCAGTTCTTC CSVSSGGGYNEQFF
TRBD2 TRBJ2-2 NA TRBV29-1 TGCAGCGTTGTAGCTAGCGGGGTTAACACCGGGGAGCTGTTTTTT CSVVASGVNTGELFF
TRBD2 TRBJ2-1 many TRBV6-1 TGTGCCAGCAGTGGGAGACTAGCGGGAGGGAGCAATGAGCAGTTCTTC CASSGRLAGGSNEQFF
NA TRBJ2-1 many TRBV20-1 TGCAGTGCCCGAGGAGGGCCTAGCTTCGACTACAATGAGCAGTTCTTC CSARGGPSFDYNEQFF
TRBD2 TRBJ2-1 few TRBV20-1 TGCAGTGCCCCTAAGAGCGGGAGGGCCTACAATGAGCAGTTCTTC CSAPKSGRAYNEQFF
TRBD2 TRBJ2-7 many TRBV20-1 TGCAGTGCCGGGACTAGCGGGGAGCAGCAGTACTTC CSAGTSGEQQYF
NA TRBJ2-1 few TRBV6-2/TRBV6-3 TGTGCCAGCATTATCTCAGGGGGGCAGGGTGAGCAGTTCTTC CASIISGGQGEQFF
TRBD2 TRBJ2-5 many TRBV6-1 TGTGCCAGCCGGCGTTCTAGCGGCCAAGAGACCCAGTACTTC CASRRSSGQETQYF
TRBD2 TRBJ2-2 few TRBV25-1 TGTGCCAGCAGTGGTGGACTAGCGGGAGTTGGGGAGCTGTTTTTT CASSGGLAGVGELFF
TRBD2 TRBJ2-1 many TRBV20-1 TGCAGTGCTGTCCCCCCTAGCGGGGACTACAATGAGCAGTTCTTC CSAVPPSGDYNEQFF
NA TRBJ2-1 many TRBV28 TGTGCCAGCACCCCGCAGGGGTCCTACAATGAGCAGTTCTTC CASTPQGSYNEQFF
NA TRBJ1-2 many TRBV25-1 TGTGCCAGCAGTGAATATGAGGGGGTTGGCTACACCTTC CASSEYEGVGYTF
NA TRBJ2-7 many TRBV5-1 TGCGCCAGCAGCACGGGGAACACGAACGAGCAGTACTTC CASSTGNTNEQYF
NA TRBJ2-7 many TRBV20-1 TGCAGTGCTCCGAAGGGACTCTACGAGCAGTACTTC CSAPKGLYEQYF
TRBD1 TRBJ2-5 many TRBV20-1 TGCAGTGCTTTTGGGCAGGGGGCCCAGTACTTC CSAFGQGAQYF
TRBD1 TRBJ1-2 many TRBV4-2 TGTGCCAGCAGCCAAGATCGTCTAGGGGACAGCCTCTATGGCTACACCTTC CASSQDRLGDSLYGYTF
TRBD1 TRBJ2-3 few TRBV7-2 TGTGCCAGCACTCTGTGGACAGGGGAAGCAGATACGCAGTATTTT CASTLWTGEADTQYF
NA TRBJ2-7 many TRBV7-2 TGTGCCAGCAGTCCCCCCGGGCTGTTACGGTACTTC CASSPPGLLRYF
NA TRBJ2-3 few TRBV7-2 TGTGCCAGCGGGCAGGGAAGCACAGATACGCAGTATTTT CASGQGSTDTQYF
TRBD1 TRBJ2-5 few TRBV6-1 TGTGCCAGCAGTGGCAGGGGGCGCGGAGAGACCCAGTACTTC CASSGRGRGETQYF
TRBD1 TRBJ1-4 many TRBV20-1 TGCAGTGCTAGCTCCCAGGGGGGGCCTAATGAAAAACTGTTTTTT CSASSQGGPNEKLFF
TRBD2 TRBJ2-1 many TRBV27 TGTGCCAGCAGTTTACCTAGCGGGAGAGTAAATGAGCAGTTCTTC CASSLPSGRVNEQFF
NA TRBJ2-7 NA TRBV27 TGTGCCAGCAGTTTACCACCAACTCATTCGCCTCCCCTCTACGAGCAGTACTTC CASSLPPTHSPPLYEQYF
TRBD1 TRBJ2-1 many TRBV6-2/TRBV6-3 TGTGCCAGCAGTTACAGTTTTGGGACAGGGGGCAAGAATGAGCAGTTCTTC CASSYSFGTGGKNEQFF
NA TRBJ1-1 many TRBV20-1 TGCAGTGCTAGTAGGCCTTCAGGAACTGAAGCTTTCTTT CSASRPSGTEAFF
NA TRBJ2-3 few TRBV20-1 TGCAGTGCTAGCAGGGACCTCGGCCCAAGCACAGATACGCAGTATTTT CSASRDLGPSTDTQYF
NA TRBJ2-1 NA TRBV9 TGTGCCAGCGGGGGGGCCAATGAGCAGTTCTTC CASGGANEQFF
NA TRBJ1-1 many TRBV5-1 TGCGCCAGCAGCGAAAATGCAGGGGTTGAAGCTTTCTTT CASSENAGVEAFF
NA TRBJ2-3 NA TRBV28 TGTGCCAGCAGTCACGAACCGGCGGATACGCAGTATTTT CASSHEPADTQYF
TRBD2 TRBJ2-1 many TRBV5-1 TGCGCCAGCAGCCCTAACCTAGCGGGGGTATCCTACAATGAGCAGTTCTTC CASSPNLAGVSYNEQFF
TRBD1 TRBJ1-2 NA TRBV5-4 TGTGCCAGCAGCCAGTCAGGGGGCTATGGCTACACCTTC CASSQSGGYGYTF
TRBD2 TRBJ2-1 NA TRBV28 TGTGCTAGGGAGGGTCCCTCAACCTACAAGGAGCAGTTCTTC CAREGPSTYKEQFF
TRBD1 TRBJ2-7 many TRBV6-5 TGTGCCAGCAGTTACTCGGGGACAGGGGTCTCCTACGAGCAGTACTTC CASSYSGTGVSYEQYF